The clone carrying this T cell receptor (beta chain) came up a few times. Its antigen remains unidentified. This sample is part of a study of cytomegalovirus exposure and HLA in healthy donors. Amplification used 60 Vbeta primers and 13 Jbeta primers. TCRdb keeps only in-frame clones here, not all; method: immunoSEQ multiplex PCR. The sample lists around 100,000 clones, over 60% occurring once. The CDR3 has 15 residues. Germline values: CDR1 MNHNS, CDR2 SASEGT. The V and J ends lost 9 bases and 6 bases, in that order; junction bases with no gene match: 12. Study conclusions and caveats: Reportedly, HLA-A and HLA-B alleles of most subjects were accurately predicted from TCR beta. Specific recognition of CMV antigens was confirmed in vitro for three chains (all CMV-associated). In the analysis, some V segments, TRBV6-2 and TRBV6-3 included, were excluded as indistinguishable. The study put some 160 TCR beta chains on its list as cytomegalovirus-associated.

This clonotype was obtained from a female donor in good health and CMV-seropositive. Sequencing used PBMCs. The chain carries TRBV6-1 and TRBJ2-3, with 10 bases aligning to TRBD2. The CDR3 reads CASKGLAVEWDTQYF. CDR3 in DNA: TGTGCCAGTAAAGGACTAGCGGTAGAGTGGGATACGCAGTATTTT.